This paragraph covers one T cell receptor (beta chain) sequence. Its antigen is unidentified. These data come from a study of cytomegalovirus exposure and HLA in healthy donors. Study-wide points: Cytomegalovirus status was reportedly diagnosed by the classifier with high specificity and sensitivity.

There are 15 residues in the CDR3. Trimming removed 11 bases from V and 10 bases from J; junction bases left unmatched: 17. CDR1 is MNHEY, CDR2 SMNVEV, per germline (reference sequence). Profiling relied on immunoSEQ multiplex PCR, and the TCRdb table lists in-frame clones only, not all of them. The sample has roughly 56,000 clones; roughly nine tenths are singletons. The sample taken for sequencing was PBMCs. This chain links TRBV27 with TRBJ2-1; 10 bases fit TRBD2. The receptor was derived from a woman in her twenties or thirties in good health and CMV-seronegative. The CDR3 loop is CAQAEEAGGPGEQFF. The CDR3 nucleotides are TGTGCCCAAGCAGAGGAAGCGGGAGGGCCAGGGGAGCAGTTCTTC.